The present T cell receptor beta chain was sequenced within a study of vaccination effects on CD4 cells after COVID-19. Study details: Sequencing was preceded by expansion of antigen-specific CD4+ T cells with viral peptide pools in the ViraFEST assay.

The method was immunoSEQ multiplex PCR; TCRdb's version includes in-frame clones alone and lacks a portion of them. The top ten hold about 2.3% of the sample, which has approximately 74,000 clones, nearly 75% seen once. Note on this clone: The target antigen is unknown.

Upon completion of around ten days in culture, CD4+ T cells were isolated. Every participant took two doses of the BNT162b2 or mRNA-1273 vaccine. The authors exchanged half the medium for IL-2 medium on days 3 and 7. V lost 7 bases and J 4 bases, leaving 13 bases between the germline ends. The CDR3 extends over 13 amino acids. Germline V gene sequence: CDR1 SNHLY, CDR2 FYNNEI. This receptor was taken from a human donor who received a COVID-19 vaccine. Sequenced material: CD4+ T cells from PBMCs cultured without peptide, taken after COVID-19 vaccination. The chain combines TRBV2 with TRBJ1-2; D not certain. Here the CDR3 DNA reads TGTGCCAGCACCCTTTACCCCTCCTATGGCTACACCTTC. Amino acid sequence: CASTLYPSYGYTF.